This section outlines one T cell receptor beta chain sequence together with its context. Its cognate antigen has yet to be identified. The sample holds no much larger clone one base away, and base qualities are not on file. Libraries came from the immunoSEQ multiplex PCR assay. Held by TCRdb, this immuneACCESS table contains in-frame sequences only and omits some clones. Under half of the omission traces to an unresolved V gene where checked; the cause of the rest is unknown. This sample lists about 380,000 clones; 95% were detected once. About 0.02% of the sample rests with the top ten. V is cut back by 3 bases and J by 2 bases, with 8 bases in the junction unmatched. According to the germline V gene, CDR1 reads SGHTA and CDR2 reads FQGNSA. The CDR3 numbers 16 residues from cysteine through phenylalanine. The DNA shown is the 48-base CDR3, in frame from base 1. The sample originates from a study of shared T cell receptors in the human thymus listed by TCRdb under 2021. About the investigation overall: The study examined how self-reactive, shared T-cell receptor alpha chains are generated in the human thymus.

Sequenced input: thymocytes. This clonotype originated in a human donor. The chain is made from TRBV7-2 and TRBJ2-7; 9 central nucleotides agree with TRBD1. The CDR3 region: CASSFSPGQGTYEQYF. The nucleotide sequence reads as follows: TGTGCCAGCAGCTTCTCCCCGGGACAGGGAACCTACGAGCAGTACTTC. Joined to the reference TRBV7-2 and TRBJ2-7 proteins, this CDR3 gives the full variable domain: GAGVSQSPSNKVTEKGKDVELRCDPISGHTALYWYRQSLGQGLEFLIYFQGNSAPDKSGLPSDRFSAERTGGSVSTLTIQRTQQEDSAVYLCASSFSPGQGTYEQYFGPGTRLTVT.